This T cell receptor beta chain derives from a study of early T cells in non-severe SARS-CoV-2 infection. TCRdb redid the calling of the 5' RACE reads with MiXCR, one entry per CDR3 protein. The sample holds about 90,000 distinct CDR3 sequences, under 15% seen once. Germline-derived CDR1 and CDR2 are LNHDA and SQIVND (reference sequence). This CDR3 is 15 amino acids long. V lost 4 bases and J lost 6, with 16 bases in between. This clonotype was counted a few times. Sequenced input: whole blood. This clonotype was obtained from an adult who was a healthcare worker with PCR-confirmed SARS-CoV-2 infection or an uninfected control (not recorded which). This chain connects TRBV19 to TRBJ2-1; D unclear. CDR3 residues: CASSTPMGWLNEQFF. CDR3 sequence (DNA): TGTGCCAGTAGTACACCCATGGGGTGGCTCAATGAGCAGTTCTTC.